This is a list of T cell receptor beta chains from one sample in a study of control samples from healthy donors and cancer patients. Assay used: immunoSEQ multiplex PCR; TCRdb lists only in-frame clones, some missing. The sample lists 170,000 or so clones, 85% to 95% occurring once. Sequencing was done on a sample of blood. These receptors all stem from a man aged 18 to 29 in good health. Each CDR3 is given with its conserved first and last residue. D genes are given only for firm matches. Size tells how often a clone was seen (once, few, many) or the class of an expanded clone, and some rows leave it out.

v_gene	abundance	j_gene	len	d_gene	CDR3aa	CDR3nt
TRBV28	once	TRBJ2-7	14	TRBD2	CASVGGGRSYEQYF	TGTGCCTCGGTAGGCGGGGGTCGTTCCTACGAGCAGTACTTC
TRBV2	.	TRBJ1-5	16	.	CASQGEGVYSNQPQHF	TGTGCCTCCCAAGGGGAGGGGGTCTATAGCAATCAGCCCCAGCATTTT
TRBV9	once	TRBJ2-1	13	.	CASSVGVMNEQFF	TGTGCCAGCAGCGTAGGTGTTATGAATGAGCAGTTCTTC
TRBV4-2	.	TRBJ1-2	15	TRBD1	CASSQEQGQVDGYTF	TGTGCCAGCAGCCAAGAACAGGGGCAGGTCGATGGCTACACCTTC
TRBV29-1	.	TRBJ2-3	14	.	CSVEGGISTDTQYF	TGCAGCGTTGAAGGGGGGATCAGCACAGATACGCAGTATTTT
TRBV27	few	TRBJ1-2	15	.	CASITPGGVGRGYTF	TGTGCCAGCATCACCCCGGGCGGGGTAGGGAGAGGCTACACCTTC
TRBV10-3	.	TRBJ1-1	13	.	CAIEADQYTEAFF	TGTGCCATCGAGGCAGACCAATACACTGAAGCTTTCTTT
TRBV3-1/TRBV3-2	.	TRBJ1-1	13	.	CASKNTEGPEAFF	TGTGCCAGCAAAAATACAGAAGGGCCTGAAGCTTTCTTT
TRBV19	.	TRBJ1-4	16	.	CASSEQAGLLREKLFF	TGTGCCAGTAGCGAACAGGCAGGGCTCCTGCGGGAAAAACTGTTTTTT
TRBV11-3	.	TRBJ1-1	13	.	CASSLASYSEAFF	TGTGCCAGCAGCTTAGCCTCATATTCTGAAGCTTTCTTT
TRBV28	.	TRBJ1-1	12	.	CATTPFSTEAFF	TGTGCCACCACCCCCTTTAGTACTGAAGCTTTCTTT
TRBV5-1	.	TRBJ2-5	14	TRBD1	CASSSQGAGETQYF	TGCGCCAGCAGCTCTCAGGGGGCAGGTGAGACCCAGTACTTC
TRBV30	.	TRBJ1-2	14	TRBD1	CAWSLRDRNYGYTF	TGTGCCTGGAGTTTAAGGGACAGAAACTATGGCTACACCTTC
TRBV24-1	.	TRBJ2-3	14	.	CATSEDGGPDTQYF	TGTGCCACCAGTGAGGACGGGGGCCCAGATACGCAGTATTTT
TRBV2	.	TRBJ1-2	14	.	CASSEPGLDYGYTF	TGTGCCAGCAGTGAACCGGGACTGGACTATGGCTACACCTTC
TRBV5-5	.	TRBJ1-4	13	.	CASSLDWVAKLFF	TGTGCCAGCAGCTTGGATTGGGTTGCAAAACTGTTTTTT
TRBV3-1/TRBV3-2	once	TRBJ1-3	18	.	CASSLLMKSGNSGNTIYF	TGTGCCAGCAGCCTCTTAATGAAGTCCGGGAACTCTGGAAACACCATATATTTT
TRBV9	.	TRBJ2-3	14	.	CASSVGRATDTQYF	TGTGCCAGCAGCGTAGGTAGGGCCACAGATACGCAGTATTTT
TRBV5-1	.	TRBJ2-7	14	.	CASKPGGGFYEQYF	TGCGCCAGCAAACCCGGCGGTGGGTTTTACGAGCAGTACTTC
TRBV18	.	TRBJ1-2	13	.	CASSRDPSYGYTF	TGTGCCAGCTCACGGGACCCTTCCTATGGCTACACCTTC
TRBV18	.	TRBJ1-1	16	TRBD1	CASSRIPGTGNTEAFF	TGTGCCAGCTCACGAATCCCCGGGACAGGGAACACTGAAGCTTTCTTT
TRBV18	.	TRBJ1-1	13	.	CASSPTYNTEAFF	TGTGCCAGCTCACCAACATACAACACTGAAGCTTTCTTT
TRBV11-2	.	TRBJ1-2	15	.	CASSLVAQGIYGYTF	TGTGCCAGCAGCTTAGTGGCTCAGGGTATATATGGCTACACCTTC
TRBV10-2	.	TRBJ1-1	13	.	CASSLQGNTEAFF	TGCGCCAGCAGTCTACAGGGGAACACTGAAGCTTTCTTT
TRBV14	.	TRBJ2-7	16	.	CASSQEGGSSSYEQYF	TGTGCCAGCAGCCAAGAGGGCGGTTCCTCCTCCTACGAGCAGTACTTC
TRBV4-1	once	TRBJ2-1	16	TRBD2	CASSRRTSGGVDEQFF	TGCGCCAGCAGCCGACGGACTAGCGGGGGGGTCGATGAGCAGTTCTTC
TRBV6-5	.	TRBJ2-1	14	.	CASRDMSSYNEQFF	TGTGCCAGCCGGGACATGAGCTCCTACAATGAGCAGTTCTTC
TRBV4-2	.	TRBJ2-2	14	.	CASRHDRNTGELFF	TGTGCCAGCAGACACGACCGGAACACCGGGGAGCTGTTTTTT
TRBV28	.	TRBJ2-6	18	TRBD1	CASSRGTGKPTGANVLTF	TGTGCCAGCAGTCGCGGGACAGGGAAACCAACTGGGGCCAACGTCCTGACTTTC
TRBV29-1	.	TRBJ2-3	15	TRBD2	CSVEGRGGPTDTQYF	TGCAGCGTTGAAGGGCGGGGGGGCCCCACAGATACGCAGTATTTT
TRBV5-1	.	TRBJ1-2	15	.	CASSLNGGHNYGYTF	TGCGCCAGCAGCTTGAACGGGGGTCATAACTATGGCTACACCTTC
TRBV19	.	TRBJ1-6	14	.	CASSIAQGRSPLHF	TGTGCCAGTAGTATAGCGCAGGGGAGGTCACCCCTCCACTTT
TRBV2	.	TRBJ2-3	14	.	CASRAILGTDTQYF	TGTGCCAGCAGGGCGATTTTGGGGACAGATACGCAGTATTTT
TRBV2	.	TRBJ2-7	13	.	CASSVEGSYEQYF	TGTGCCAGCAGTGTGGAGGGTTCCTACGAGCAGTACTTC
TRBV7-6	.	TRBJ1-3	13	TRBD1	CASSSGQEDTIYF	TGTGCCAGCAGCTCGGGACAGGAGGACACCATATATTTT
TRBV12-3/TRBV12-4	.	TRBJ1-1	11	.	CATRVGGGAFF	TGTGCCACCAGGGTTGGAGGTGGCGCTTTCTTT
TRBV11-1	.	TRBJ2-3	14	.	CASSFGGNPDTQYF	TGTGCCAGCAGCTTCGGCGGGAACCCAGATACGCAGTATTTT
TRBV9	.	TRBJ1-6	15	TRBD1	CASTLQGESNSPLHF	TGTGCCAGCACCCTACAGGGGGAATCTAATTCACCCCTCCACTTT
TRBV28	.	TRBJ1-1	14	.	CASSFVRGRVEAFF	TGTGCCAGCAGTTTTGTGAGGGGCAGGGTCGAAGCTTTCTTT
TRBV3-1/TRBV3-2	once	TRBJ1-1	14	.	CASSQDGYVRGAFF	TGTGCCAGCAGCCAAGATGGTTATGTACGCGGGGCTTTCTTT
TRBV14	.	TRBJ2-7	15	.	CASSQLSQSTYEQYF	TGTGCCAGCAGCCAACTCTCCCAATCGACCTACGAGCAGTACTTC
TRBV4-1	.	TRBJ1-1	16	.	CASSLWGGAVNTEAFF	TGCGCCAGCAGCCTTTGGGGGGGCGCGGTGAACACTGAAGCTTTCTTT
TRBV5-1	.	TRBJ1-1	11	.	CASPEDTEAFF	TGCGCCAGCCCAGAGGACACTGAAGCTTTCTTT
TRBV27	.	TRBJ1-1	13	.	CASRNNRNTEAFF	TGTGCCAGCAGAAACAACAGGAACACTGAAGCTTTCTTT
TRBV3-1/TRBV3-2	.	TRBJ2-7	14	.	CASSPDRESYEQYF	TGTGCCAGCAGCCCGGACAGAGAATCCTACGAGCAGTACTTC
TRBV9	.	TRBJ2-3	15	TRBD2	CASSLAGGFTDTQYF	TGTGCCAGCAGCTTAGCGGGGGGGTTCACAGATACGCAGTATTTT
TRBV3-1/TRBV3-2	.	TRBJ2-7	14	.	CASSRRLESYEQYF	TGTGCCAGCAGCCGGCGACTAGAATCCTACGAGCAGTACTTC
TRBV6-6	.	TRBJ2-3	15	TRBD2	CASSPRGAPTDTQYF	TGTGCCAGCAGTCCGCGGGGGGCCCCCACAGATACGCAGTATTTT
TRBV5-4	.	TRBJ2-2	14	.	CASSYWGAIGELFF	TGTGCCAGCAGCTACTGGGGGGCGATCGGGGAGCTGTTTTTT
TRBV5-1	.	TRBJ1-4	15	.	CASSSEGRVFEKLFF	TGCGCCAGCAGCAGCGAGGGCAGGGTTTTCGAAAAACTGTTTTTT
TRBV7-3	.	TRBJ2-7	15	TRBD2	CASSSLAGGTYEQYF	TGTGCCAGCAGCTCACTAGCGGGGGGGACCTACGAGCAGTACTTC
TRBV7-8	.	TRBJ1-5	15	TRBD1	CASSLGTGDLQPQHF	TGTGCCAGCAGCTTAGGGACAGGGGACCTACAGCCCCAGCATTTT
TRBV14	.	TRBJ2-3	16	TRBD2	CASSQEPRGGTDTQYF	TGTGCCAGCAGCCAAGAACCGCGGGGGGGCACAGATACGCAGTATTTT
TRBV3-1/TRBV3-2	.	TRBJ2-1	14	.	CASSQEGGRDEQFF	TGTGCCAGCAGCCAAGAAGGGGGGAGGGATGAGCAGTTCTTC
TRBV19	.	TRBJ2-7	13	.	CASSISPPYEQYF	TGTGCCAGTAGTATTTCTCCCCCCTACGAGCAGTACTTC
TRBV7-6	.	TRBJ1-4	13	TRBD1	CASSPGQGEKLFF	TGTGCCAGCAGCCCCGGACAGGGGGAAAAACTGTTTTTT
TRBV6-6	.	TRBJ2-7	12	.	CASSYGAELLNF	TGTGCCAGCAGTTACGGGGCCGAACTACTGAACTTC
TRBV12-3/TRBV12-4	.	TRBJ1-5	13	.	CASSITDDQPQHF	TGTGCCAGCAGTATAACTGACGATCAGCCCCAGCATTTT